This T cell receptor beta chain was identified during a study of shared clonotypes between healthy human individuals. Naive-designated CD8 cells lacked CD45RO, were positively enriched for CCR7, and omitted terminally differentiated effector memory CD45RA+ cells. TCRdb's copy holds only in-frame clones and misses some; the assay was immunoSEQ multiplex PCR. The sample has about 1,800,000 clones; less than 95% are singletons. On this clone itself: The sample holds other DNA sequences that translate to the same CDR3.

The sequenced sample was naive CD8+ T cells sorted from blood. The clonotype originates from a man between 18 and 35 years old in good health.

CDR3 loop: CASSFGRSYEQYF. The CDR3 DNA sequence: TGTGCCAGTAGTTTCGGCAGATCCTACGAGCAGTACTTC. This sequence joins TRBV19 and TRBJ2-7; D not resolved. Trimming pared 5 bases from V and 1 base from J, leaving 9 bases between. The germline gives CDR1 LNHDA, CDR2 SQIVND (reference sequence). The CDR3 has 13 amino acids.